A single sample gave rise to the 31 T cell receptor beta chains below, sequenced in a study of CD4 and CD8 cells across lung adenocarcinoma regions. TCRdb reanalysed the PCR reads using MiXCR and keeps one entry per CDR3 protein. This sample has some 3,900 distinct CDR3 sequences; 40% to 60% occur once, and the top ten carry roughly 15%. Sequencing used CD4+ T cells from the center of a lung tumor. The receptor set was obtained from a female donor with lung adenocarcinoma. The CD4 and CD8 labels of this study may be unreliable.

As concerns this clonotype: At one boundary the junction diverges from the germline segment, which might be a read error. The CDR3 nucleotides read TGTGCCAGCAGTGAAATCGTTTTTGCGGATATTCAGTATTTC. Its protein product is CASSEIVFADIQYF. The chain uses TRBV6-1 and TRBJ2-4; D is undetermined. Per the germline V gene, CDR1 is MNHNS and CDR2 is SASEGT. CDR3 length: 14 amino acids.

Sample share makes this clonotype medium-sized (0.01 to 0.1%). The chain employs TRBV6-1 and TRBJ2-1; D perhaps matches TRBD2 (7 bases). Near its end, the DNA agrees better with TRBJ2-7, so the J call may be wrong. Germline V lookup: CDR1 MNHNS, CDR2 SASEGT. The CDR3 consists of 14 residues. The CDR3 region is CASRMGRGLNEQYF. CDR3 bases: TGTGCCAGCAGAATGGGGCGGGGGCTCAACGAGCAGTACTTC.

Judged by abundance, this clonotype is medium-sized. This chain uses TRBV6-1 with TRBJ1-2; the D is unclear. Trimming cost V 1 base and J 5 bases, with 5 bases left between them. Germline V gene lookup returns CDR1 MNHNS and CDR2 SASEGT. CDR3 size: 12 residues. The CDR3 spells CASSEVGYGYTF. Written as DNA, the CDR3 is TGTGCCAGCAGTGAAGTCGGATATGGCTACACCTTC.

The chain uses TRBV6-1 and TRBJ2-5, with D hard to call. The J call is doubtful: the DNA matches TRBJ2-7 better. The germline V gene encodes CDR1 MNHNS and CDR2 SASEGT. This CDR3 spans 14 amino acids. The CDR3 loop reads CASSPEWRPYEQYF. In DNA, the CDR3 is TGTGCCAGCAGTCCCGAATGGCGCCCCTACGAGCAGTACTTC.

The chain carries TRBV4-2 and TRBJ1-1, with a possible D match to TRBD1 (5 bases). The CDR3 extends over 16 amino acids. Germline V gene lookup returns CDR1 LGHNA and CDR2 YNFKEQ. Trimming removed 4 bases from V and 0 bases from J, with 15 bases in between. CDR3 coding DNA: TGTGCCAGCAGCCCCGACCCGGGGCAGATGAACACTGAAGCTTTCTTT. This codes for CASSPDPGQMNTEAFF.

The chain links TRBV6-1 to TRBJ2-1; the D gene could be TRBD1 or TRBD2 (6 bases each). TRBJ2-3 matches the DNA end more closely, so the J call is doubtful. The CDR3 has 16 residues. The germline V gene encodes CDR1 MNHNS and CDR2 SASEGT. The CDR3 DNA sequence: TGTGCCAGCGCGGACTCGGGGGCCGGTGGCGAAGAGACCCAGTATTTT. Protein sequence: CASADSGAGGEETQYF.

In DNA form, the CDR3 reads TGTGCCAGCAGTGACTCGGCAGGGGGCTACAATGAGCAGTTCTTC. Amino acid sequence: CASSDSAGGYNEQFF. The chain couples TRBV6-4 to TRBJ2-1, with 7 nucleotides matching TRBD1. Trimming took 0 bases from V and 3 from J; bases not matched to a gene: 2. Germline CDR1 and CDR2: MRHNA and SNTAGT. This CDR3 comprises 15 residues.

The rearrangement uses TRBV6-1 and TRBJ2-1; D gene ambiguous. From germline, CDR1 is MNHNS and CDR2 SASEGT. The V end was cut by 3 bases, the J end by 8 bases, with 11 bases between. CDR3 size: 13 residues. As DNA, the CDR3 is TGTGCCAGCAGTGATTATTCTACGTATGAGCAGTTCTTC. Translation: CASSDYSTYEQFF.

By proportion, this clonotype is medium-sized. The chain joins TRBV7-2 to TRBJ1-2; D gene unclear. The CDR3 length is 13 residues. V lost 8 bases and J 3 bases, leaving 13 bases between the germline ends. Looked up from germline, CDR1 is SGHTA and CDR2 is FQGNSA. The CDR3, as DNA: TGTGCCAGCGGTTTGGGGTGGGACTATGGCTACACCTTC. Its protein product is CASGLGWDYGYTF.

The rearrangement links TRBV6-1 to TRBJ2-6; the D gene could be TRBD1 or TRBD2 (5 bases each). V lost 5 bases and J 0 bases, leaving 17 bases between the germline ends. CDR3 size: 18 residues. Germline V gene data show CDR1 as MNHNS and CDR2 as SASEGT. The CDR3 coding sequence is TGTGCCAGCAGTATCGGGGCTATCGCACACTCTGGGGCCAACGTCCTGACTTTC. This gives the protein CASSIGAIAHSGANVLTF.

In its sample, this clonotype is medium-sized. The CDR3 protein is CASSHQIGVKANYGYTF. The CDR3 region has the DNA TGTGCCAGCAGCCATCAGATCGGGGTCAAGGCCAACTATGGCTACACCTTC. The chain employs TRBV7-2 and TRBJ1-2; no clear D. CDR1 is SGHTA, CDR2 FQGNSA, per germline. Trimming stripped 5 bases from V and 2 bases from J, with 21 bases between. This CDR3 has 17 amino acids.

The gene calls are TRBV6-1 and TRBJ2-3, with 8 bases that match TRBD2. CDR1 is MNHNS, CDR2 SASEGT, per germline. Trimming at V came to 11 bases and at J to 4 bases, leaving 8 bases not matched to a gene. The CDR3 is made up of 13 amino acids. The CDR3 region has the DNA TGTGCCGCGGGGGGTTCGTTTCCAGATACGCAGTATTTT. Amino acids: CAAGGSFPDTQYF.

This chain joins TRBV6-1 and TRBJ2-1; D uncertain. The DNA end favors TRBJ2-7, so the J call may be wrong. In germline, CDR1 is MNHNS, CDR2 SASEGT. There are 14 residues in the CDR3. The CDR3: CASIRKVSAYEQYF. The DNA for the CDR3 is TGTGCCAGCATCCGAAAGGTTTCGGCCTACGAGCAGTACTTC.

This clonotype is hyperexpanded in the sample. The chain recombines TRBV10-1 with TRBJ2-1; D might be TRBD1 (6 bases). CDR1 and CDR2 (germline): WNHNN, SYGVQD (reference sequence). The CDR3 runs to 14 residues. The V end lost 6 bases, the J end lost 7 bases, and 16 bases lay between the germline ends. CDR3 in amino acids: CASSRDTSGNEQFF. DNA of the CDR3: TGCGCCAGCAGCCGGGACACCTCGGGGAATGAGCAGTTCTTC.

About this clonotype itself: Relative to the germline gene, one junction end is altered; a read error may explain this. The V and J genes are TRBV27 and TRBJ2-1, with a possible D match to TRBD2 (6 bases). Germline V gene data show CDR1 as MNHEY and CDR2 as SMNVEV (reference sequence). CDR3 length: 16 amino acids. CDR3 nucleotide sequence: TGTGCCAGCGCGGGGCGAGGGGCGCGAGACCAAGATACCCAGTATTTC. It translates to CASAGRGARDQDTQYF.

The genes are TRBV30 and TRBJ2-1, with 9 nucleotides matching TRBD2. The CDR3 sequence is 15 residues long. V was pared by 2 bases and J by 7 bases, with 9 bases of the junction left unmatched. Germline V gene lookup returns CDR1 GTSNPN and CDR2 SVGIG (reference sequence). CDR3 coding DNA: TGTGCCTGGAGTTTCGGTAGCGGGAGAGGTAATGAGCAGTTCTTC. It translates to CAWSFGSGRGNEQFF.

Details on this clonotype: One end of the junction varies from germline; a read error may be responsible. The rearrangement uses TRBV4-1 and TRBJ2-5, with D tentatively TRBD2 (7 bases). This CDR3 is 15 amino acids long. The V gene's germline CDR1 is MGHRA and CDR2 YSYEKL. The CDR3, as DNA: TGCGCCAGCAGTGACGGGGGCGGGAGCCCAGAGACCCAGTATTTC. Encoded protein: CASSDGGGSPETQYF.

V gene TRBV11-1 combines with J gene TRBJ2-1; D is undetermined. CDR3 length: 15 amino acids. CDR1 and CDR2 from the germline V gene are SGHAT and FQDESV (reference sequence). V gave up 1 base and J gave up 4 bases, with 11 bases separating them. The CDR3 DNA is TGTGCCAGCAGCTTAGGATTACGTACTTACAATGAGCAGTTCTTC. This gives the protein CASSLGLRTYNEQFF.

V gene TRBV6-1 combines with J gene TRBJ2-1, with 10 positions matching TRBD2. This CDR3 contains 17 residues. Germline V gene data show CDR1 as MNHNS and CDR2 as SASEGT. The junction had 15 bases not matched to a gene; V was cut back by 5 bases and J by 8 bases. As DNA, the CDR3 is TGTGCCAGCAGTCCCCCTCCGGGACTAGCGAGAGGCGATGAGCAGTTCTTC. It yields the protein CASSPPPGLARGDEQFF.

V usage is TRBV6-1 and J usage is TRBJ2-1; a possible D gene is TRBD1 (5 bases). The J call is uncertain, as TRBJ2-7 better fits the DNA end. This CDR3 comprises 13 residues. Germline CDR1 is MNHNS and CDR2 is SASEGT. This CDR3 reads CASGSGPHNEQYF. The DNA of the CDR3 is TGTGCCAGCGGATCAGGGCCACACAATGAGCAGTACTTC.

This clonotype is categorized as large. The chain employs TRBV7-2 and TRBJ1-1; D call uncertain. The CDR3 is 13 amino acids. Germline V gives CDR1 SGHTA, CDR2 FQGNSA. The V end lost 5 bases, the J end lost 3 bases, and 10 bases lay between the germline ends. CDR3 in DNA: TGTGCCAGCAGCGCCGGAAGCTACACTGAAGCTTTCTTT. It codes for CASSAGSYTEAFF.

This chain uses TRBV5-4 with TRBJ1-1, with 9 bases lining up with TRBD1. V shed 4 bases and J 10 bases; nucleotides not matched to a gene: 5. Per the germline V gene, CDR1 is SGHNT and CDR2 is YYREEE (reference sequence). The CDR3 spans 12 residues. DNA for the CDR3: TGTGCCAGCAGCCGACAGGGGGAAAGAGCTTTCTTT. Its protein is CASSRQGERAFF.

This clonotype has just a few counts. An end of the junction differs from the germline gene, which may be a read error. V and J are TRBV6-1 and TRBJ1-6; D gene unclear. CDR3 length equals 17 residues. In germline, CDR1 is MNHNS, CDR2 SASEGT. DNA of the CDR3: TGTGTCAGCACAGTTAATAGCGGGAGCCAGAGCTCCTACGAGCAGTACTTT. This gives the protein CVSTVNSGSQSSYEQYF.

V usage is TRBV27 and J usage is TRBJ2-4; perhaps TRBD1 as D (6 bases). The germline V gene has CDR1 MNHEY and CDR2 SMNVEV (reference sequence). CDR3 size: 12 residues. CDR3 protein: CARVTGKDTQYF. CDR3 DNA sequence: TGTGCGAGGGTGACAGGCAAAGACACGCAGTACTTC.

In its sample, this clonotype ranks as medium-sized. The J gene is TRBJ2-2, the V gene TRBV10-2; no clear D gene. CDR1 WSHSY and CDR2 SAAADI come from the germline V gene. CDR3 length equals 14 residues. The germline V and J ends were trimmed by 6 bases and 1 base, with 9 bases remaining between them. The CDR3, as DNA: TGCGCCAGCAGCCCTTTGGTGAACACCGGGGAGCTGTTTTTT. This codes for CASSPLVNTGELFF.

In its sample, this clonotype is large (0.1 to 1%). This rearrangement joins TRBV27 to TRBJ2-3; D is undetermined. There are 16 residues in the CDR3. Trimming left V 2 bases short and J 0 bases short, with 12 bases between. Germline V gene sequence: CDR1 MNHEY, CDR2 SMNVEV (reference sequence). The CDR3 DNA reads TGTGCCAGCAGTTTAAATCCTATGGGTAGCACAGATACGCAGTATTTT. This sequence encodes CASSLNPMGSTDTQYF.

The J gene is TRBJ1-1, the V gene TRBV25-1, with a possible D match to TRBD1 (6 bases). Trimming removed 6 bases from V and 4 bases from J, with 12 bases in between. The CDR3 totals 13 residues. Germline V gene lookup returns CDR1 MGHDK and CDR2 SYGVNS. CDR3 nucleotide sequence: TGTGCCAGCAGCAGGGGCTTGACCACTGAAGCTTTCTTT. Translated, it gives CASSRGLTTEAFF.

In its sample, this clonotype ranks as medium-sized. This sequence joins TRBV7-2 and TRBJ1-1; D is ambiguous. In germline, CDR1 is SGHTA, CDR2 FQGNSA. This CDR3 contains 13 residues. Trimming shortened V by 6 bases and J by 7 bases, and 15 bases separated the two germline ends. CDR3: CASSVYSTLEAFF. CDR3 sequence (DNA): TGTGCCAGCAGTGTCTACAGTACACTTGAAGCTTTCTTT.

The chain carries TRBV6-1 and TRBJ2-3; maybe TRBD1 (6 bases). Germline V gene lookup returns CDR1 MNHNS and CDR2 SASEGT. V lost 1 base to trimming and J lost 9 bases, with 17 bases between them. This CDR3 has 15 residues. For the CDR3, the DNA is TGTGCCAGCAGTGAAGAAGGGGGTGGGGGAGAGACGCAGTATTTT. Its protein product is CASSEEGGGGETQYF.

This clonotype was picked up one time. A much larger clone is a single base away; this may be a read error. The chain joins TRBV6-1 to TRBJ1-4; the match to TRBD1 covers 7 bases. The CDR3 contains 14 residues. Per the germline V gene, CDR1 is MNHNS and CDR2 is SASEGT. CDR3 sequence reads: CVSRPQGGVEKLFF. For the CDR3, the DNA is TGTGTCAGCAGACCCCAGGGGGGGGTTGAAAAACTGTTTTTT.

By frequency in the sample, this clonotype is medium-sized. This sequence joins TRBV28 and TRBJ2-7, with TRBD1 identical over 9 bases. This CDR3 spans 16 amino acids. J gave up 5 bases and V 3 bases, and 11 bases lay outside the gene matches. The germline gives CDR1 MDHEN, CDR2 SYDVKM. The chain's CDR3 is CASSFPAYRGPNEQYF. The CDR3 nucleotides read TGTGCCAGCAGTTTCCCCGCCTACAGGGGGCCTAACGAGCAGTACTTC. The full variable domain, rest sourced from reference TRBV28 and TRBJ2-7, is DVKVTQSSRYLVKRTGEKVFLECVQDMDHENMFWYRQDPGLGLRLIYFSYDVKMKEKGDIPEGYSVSREKKERFSLILESASTNQTSMYLCASSFPAYRGPNEQYFGPGTRLTVT.